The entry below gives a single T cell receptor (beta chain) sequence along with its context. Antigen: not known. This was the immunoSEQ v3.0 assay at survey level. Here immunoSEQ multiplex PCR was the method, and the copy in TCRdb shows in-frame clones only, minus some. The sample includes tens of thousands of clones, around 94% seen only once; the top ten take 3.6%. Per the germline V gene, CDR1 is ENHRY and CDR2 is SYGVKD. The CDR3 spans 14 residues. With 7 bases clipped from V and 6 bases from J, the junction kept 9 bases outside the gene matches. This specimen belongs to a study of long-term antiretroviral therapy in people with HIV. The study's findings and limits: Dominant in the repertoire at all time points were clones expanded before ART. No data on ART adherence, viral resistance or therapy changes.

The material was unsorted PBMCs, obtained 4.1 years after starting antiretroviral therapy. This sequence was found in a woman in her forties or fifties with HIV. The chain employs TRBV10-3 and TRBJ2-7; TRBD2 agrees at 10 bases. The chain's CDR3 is CAIKVELAGSEQYF. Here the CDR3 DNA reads TGTGCCATCAAAGTTGAACTAGCGGGGTCCGAGCAGTACTTC.